This T cell receptor beta chain was sequenced during a study of Tregs in tolerant kidney transplant recipients. Findings of the study overall: Donor-specific Treg expansion exceeded global Treg expansion in tolerant patients, suggesting antigen drive. Biological reproducibility was not directly addressed in this study. Changing PCR primers prevented nucleotide comparison between some patients' samples.

This clone occurred once. Its matching antigen is unknown. Generated by immunoSEQ multiplex PCR, the TCRdb table keeps only in-frame clones and is missing some. The sample holds 20,000 to 25,000 clones, over 75% seen once. Trimming shortened V by 2 bases and J by 2 bases, and 10 bases separated the two germline ends. Germline V lookup: CDR1 SGHDT, CDR2 YYEEEE. This CDR3 is built from 14 residues. Recipients received nonmyeloablative bone marrow transplants from related graft donors, with transient mixed chimerism. CD4+CD25+CD127- Tregs, CD4+CD25- non-Tregs, CD4 and CD8 cells were sorted. This clonotype was obtained from a human patient who received a combined kidney and bone marrow transplant. Some T cells may arise from the graft donor. The V and J genes are TRBV5-6 and TRBJ1-1; unclear D gene. This material consisted of CD8+ T cells from blood (PBMCs), taken 6 months after the transplant. The CDR3 bases are TGTGCCAGCAGCTTAGGGAGAATTAACACTGAAGCTTTCTTT. It specifies CASSLGRINTEAFF.